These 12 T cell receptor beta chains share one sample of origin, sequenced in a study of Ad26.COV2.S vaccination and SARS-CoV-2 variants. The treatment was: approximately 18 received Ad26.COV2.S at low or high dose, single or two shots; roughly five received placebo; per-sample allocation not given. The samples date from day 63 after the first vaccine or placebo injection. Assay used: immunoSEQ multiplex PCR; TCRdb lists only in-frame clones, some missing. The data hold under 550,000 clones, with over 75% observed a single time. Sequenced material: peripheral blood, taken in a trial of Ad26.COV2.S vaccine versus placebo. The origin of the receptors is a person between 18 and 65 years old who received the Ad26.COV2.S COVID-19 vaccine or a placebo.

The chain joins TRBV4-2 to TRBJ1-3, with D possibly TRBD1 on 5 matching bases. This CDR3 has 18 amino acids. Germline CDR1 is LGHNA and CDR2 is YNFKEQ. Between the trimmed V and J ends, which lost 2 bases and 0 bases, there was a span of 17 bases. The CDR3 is CASSQLAGRGSSGNTIYF. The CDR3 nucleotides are TGTGCCAGCAGCCAACTCGCCGGGAGGGGTAGCTCTGGAAACACCATATATTTT.

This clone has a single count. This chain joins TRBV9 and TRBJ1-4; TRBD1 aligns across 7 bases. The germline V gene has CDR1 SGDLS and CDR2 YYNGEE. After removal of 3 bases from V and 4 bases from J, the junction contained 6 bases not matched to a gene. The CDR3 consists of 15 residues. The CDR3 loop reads CASSARQGGNEKLFF. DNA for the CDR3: TGTGCCAGCAGCGCCCGACAGGGCGGTAATGAAAAACTGTTTTTT. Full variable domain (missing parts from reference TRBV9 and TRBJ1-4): DSGVTQTPKHLITATGQRVTLRCSPRSGDLSVYWYQQSLDQGLQFLIQYYNGEERAKGNILERFSAQQFPDLHSELNLSSLELGDSALYFCASSARQGGNEKLFFGSGTQLSVL.

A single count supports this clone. The chain's CDR3 is CASSRSPTENTGELFF. Here the CDR3 DNA reads TGCGCCAGCAGCCGATCACCAACGGAGAACACCGGGGAGCTGTTTTTT. The V gene is TRBV4-3, the J gene TRBJ2-2; D unresolved. This CDR3 spans 16 amino acids. Trimming took off 4 bases at V and 1 base at J, with 13 bases between the two ends. Germline V CDR1 and CDR2: LGHNA, YSLEER.

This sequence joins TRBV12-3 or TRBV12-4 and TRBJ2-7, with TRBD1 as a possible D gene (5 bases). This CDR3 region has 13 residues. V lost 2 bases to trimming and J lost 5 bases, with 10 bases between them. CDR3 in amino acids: CASSLMQGHEQYF. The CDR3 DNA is TGTGCCAGCAGTTTAATGCAGGGCCACGAGCAGTACTTC.

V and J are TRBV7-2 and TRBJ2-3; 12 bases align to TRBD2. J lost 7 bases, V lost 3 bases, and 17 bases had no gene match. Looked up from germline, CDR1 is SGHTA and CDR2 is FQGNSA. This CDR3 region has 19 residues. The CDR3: CASSFTAAGTSGSTHTQYF. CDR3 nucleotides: TGTGCCAGCAGCTTTACCGCGGCCGGGACTAGCGGGTCCACGCATACGCAGTATTTT.

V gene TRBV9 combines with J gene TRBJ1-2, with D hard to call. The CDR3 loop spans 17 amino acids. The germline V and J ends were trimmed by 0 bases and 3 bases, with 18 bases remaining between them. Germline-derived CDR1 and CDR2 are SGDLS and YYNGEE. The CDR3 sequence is CASSVDPDAGLDYGYTF. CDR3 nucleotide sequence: TGTGCCAGCAGCGTAGACCCCGACGCTGGGTTGGACTATGGCTACACCTTC.

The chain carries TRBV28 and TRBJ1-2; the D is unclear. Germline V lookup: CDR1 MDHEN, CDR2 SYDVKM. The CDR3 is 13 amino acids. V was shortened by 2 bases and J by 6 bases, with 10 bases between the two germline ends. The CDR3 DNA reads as TGTGCCAGCAGTTTACTGGCAGTCAATGGCTACACCTTC. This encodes CASSLLAVNGYTF.

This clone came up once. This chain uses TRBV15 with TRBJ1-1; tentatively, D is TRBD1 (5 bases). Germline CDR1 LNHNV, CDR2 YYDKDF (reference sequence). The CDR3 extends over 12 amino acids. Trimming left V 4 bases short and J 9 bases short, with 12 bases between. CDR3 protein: CATSMNQGKAFF. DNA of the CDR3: TGTGCCACCAGCATGAACCAGGGCAAAGCTTTCTTT.

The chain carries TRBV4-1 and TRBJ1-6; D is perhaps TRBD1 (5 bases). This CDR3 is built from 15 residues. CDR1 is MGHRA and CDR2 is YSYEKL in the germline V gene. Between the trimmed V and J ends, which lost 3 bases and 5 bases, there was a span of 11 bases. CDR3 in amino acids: CASSHVRQHNSPLHF. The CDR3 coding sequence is TGCGCCAGCAGCCATGTTAGACAGCATAATTCACCCCTCCACTTT.

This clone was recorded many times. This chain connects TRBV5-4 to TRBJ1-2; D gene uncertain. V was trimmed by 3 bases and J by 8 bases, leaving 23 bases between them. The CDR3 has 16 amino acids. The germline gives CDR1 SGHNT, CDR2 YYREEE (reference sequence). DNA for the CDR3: TGTGCCAGCAGCTCGAGTAGGTCAGAGACTATTGTGGGCTACACCTTC. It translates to CASSSSRSETIVGYTF.

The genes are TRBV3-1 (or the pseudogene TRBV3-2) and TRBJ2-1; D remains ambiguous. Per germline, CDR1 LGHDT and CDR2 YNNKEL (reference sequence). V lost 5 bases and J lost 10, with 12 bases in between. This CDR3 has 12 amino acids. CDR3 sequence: CASSWRPGEQFF. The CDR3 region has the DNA TGTGCCAGCAGCTGGCGCCCGGGCGAGCAGTTCTTC.

This CDR3 reads CASSYAAPGQLNTEAFF. The CDR3, as DNA: TGTGCCAGCAGTTACGCTGCCCCGGGACAGCTGAACACTGAAGCTTTCTTT. The chain has TRBV6-2 or TRBV6-3 and TRBJ1-1; 7 bases align to TRBD1. The CDR3 runs to 17 residues. V shed 2 bases, J shed 0 bases, and the junction held 9 bases outside the gene matches. The V gene's germline CDR1 is MNHEY and CDR2 SVGEGT.